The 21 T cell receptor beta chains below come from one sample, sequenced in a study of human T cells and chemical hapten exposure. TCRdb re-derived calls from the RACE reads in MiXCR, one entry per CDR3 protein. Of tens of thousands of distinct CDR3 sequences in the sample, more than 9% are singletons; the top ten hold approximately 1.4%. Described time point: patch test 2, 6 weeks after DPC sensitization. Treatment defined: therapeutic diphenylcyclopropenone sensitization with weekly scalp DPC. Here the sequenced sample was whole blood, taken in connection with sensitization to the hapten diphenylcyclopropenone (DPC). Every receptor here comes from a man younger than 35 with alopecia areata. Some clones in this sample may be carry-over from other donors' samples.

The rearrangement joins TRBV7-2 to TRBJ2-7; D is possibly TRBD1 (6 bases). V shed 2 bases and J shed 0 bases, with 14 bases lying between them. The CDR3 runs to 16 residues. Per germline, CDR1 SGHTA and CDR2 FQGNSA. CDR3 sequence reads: CASSLRLGQNSYEQYF. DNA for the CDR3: TGTGCCAGCAGCTTAAGGCTAGGACAGAACTCCTACGAGCAGTACTTC.

CDR3 sequence reads: CASSEEGTGNTGELFF. CDR3 nucleotide sequence: TGTGCCAGCAGTGAGGAAGGGACAGGGAACACCGGGGAGCTGTTTTTT. V gene TRBV2 combines with J gene TRBJ2-2; 8 nucleotides match TRBD1. Germline V CDR1 and CDR2: SNHLY, FYNNEI. V lost 3 bases and J lost 1; bases outside the gene matches: 4. This CDR3 contains 16 residues.

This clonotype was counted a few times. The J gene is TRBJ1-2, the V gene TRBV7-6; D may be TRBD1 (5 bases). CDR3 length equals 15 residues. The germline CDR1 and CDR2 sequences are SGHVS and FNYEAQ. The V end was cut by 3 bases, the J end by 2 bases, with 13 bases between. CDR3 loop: CASSLSGARNYGYTF. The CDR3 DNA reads TGTGCCAGCAGCTTGTCCGGGGCGCGAAACTATGGCTACACCTTC.

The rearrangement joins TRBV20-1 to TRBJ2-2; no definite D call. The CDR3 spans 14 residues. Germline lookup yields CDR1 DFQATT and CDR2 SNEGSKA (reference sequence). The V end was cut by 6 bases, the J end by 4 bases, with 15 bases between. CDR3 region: CSASLGLITGELFF. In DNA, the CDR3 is TGCAGTGCCTCACTGGGGTTGATCACCGGGGAGCTGTTTTTT.

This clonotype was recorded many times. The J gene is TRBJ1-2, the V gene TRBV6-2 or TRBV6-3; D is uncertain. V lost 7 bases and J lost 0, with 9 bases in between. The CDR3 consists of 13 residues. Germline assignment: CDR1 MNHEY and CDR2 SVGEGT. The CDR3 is CASTKTSNYGYTF. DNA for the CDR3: TGTGCCAGCACCAAGACATCTAACTATGGCTACACCTTC.

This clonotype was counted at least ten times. The CDR3 DNA reads TGTGCCAGCAGCCCGGGGTTTGGGGTAACGAGAACCGGGGAGCTGTTTTTT. Its translation is CASSPGFGVTRTGELFF. V and J are TRBV7-3 and TRBJ2-2, with a possible D match to TRBD2 (5 bases). The CDR3 totals 17 residues. V was trimmed by 5 bases and J by 5 bases, leaving 21 bases between them. Germline assignment: CDR1 SGHTA and CDR2 FQGTGA.

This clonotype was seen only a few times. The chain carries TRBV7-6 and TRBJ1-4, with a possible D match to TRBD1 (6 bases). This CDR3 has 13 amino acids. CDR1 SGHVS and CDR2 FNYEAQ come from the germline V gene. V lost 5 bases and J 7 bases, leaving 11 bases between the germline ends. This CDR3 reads CASSPRGGEKLFF. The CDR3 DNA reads TGTGCCAGCAGCCCGCGAGGGGGTGAAAAACTGTTTTTT.

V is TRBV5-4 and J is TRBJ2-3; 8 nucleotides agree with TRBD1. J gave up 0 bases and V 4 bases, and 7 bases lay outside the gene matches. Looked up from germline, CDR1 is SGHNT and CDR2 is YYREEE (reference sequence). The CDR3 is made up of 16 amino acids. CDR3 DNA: TGTGCCAGCAGCCTTTACAGGGGGTCTAGCACAGATACGCAGTATTTT. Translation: CASSLYRGSSTDTQYF. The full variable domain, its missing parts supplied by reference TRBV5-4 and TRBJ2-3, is ETGVTQSPTHLIKTRGQQVTLRCSSQSGHNTVSWYQQALGQGPQFIFQYYREEENGRGNFPPRFSGLQFPNYSSELNVNALELDDSALYLCASSLYRGSSTDTQYFGPGTRLTVL.

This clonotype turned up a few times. The chain's CDR3 is CASSEGDNPIYQPQHF. The CDR3 DNA follows: TGTGCCAGCAGTGAGGGGGACAACCCAATCTATCAGCCCCAGCATTTT. This chain links TRBV25-1 with TRBJ1-5; D possibly corresponds to TRBD1 (6 bases). With 3 bases removed from V and 5 bases from J, the gap between germline ends came to 17 bases. This CDR3 spans 16 amino acids. CDR1 MGHDK and CDR2 SYGVNS come from the germline V gene.

CDR3 sequence: CASSPTGSPEKLFF. CDR3 sequence (DNA): TGTGCCAGCAGTCCGACAGGGTCTCCAGAAAAACTGTTTTTT. This chain uses TRBV2 with TRBJ1-4; 7 nucleotides line up with TRBD1. V lost 5 bases and J lost 8; bases outside the gene matches: 8. The CDR3 spans 14 residues. CDR1 is SNHLY and CDR2 is FYNNEI in the germline V gene.

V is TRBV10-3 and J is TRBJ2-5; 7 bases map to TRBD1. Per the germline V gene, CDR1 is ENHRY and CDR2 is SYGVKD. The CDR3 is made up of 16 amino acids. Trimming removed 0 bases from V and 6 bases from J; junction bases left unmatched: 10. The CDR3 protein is CAISESQRQGRKTQYF. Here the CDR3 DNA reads TGTGCCATCAGTGAGTCCCAAAGACAGGGCCGAAAGACCCAGTACTTC.

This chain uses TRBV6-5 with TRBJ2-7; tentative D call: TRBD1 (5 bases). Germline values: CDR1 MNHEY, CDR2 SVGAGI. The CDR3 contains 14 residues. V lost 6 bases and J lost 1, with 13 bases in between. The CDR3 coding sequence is TGTGCCAGCAGCCTCCTGACAGCTTCCTACGAGCAGTACTTC. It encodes CASSLLTASYEQYF.

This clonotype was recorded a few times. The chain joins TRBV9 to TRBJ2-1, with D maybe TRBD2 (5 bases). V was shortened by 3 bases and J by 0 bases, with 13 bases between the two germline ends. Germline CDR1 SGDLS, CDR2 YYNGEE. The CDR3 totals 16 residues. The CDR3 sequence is CASSGGGYSSYNEQFF. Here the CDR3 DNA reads TGTGCCAGCAGCGGAGGAGGTTATAGCTCCTACAATGAGCAGTTCTTC.

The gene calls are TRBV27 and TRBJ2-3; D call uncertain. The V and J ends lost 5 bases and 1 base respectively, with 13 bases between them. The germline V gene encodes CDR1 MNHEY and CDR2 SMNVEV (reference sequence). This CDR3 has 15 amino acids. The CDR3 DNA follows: TGTGCCAGCAGTCATCGCCGTGGGGGCACAGATACGCAGTATTTT. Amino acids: CASSHRRGGTDTQYF.

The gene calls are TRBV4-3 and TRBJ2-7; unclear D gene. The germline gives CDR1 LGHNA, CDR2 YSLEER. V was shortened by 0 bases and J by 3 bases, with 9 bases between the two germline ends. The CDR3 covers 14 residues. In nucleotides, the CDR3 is TGCGCCAGCAGCCAAGATCCCAACAGCTACGAGCAGTACTTC. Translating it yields CASSQDPNSYEQYF.

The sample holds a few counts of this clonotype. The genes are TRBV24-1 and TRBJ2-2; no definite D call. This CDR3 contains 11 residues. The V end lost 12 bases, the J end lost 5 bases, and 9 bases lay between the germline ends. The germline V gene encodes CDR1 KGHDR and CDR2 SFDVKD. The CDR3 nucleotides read TGTGCCGTGGGGAAGACCGGGGAGCTGTTTTTT. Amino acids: CAVGKTGELFF.

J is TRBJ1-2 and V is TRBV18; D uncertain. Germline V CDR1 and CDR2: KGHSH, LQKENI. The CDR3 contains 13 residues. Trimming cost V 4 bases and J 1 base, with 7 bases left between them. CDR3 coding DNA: TGTGCCAGCTCACAAGAAAATAACTATGGCTACACCTTC. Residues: CASSQENNYGYTF.

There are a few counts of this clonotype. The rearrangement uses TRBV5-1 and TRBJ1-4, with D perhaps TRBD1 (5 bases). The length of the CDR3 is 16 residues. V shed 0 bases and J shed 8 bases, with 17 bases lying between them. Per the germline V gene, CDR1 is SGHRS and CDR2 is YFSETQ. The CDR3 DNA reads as TGCGCCAGCAGCTTGGCCGGGGGTGGAAGTGGAGAAAAACTGTTTTTT. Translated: CASSLAGGGSGEKLFF.

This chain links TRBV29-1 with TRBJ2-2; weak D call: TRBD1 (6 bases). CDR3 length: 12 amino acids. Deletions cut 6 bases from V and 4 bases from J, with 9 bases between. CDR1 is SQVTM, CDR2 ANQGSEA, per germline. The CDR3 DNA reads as TGCAGCGTGGAACAGGGCACCGGGGAGCTGTTTTTT. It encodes CSVEQGTGELFF.

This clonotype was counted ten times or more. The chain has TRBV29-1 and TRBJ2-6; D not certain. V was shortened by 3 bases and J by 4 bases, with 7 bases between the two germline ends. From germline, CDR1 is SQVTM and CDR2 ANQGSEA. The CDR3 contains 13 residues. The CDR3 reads CSVEIAGANVLTF. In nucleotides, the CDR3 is TGCAGCGTTGAGATTGCCGGGGCCAACGTCCTGACTTTC.

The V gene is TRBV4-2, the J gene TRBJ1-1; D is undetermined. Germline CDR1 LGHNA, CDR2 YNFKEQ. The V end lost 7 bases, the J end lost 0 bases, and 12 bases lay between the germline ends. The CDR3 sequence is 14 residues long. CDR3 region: CASTHGALNTEAFF. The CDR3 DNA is TGTGCCAGCACCCACGGAGCGTTGAACACTGAAGCTTTCTTT.